Below, 8 T cell receptor beta chains from the same sample are listed, as sequenced in a study of T-cell reconstitution after alpha-beta-depleted transplantation in children. Using unique molecular identifiers, the investigators prepared the TCRbeta library. A single record per CDR3 protein comes from TCRdb applying MiXCR to the PCR reads. Among some 550,000 distinct CDR3 sequences listed, 23% were seen once. The sample here was PBMCs, mostly from graft donor cells, taken 360 days after TCRalphabeta/CD19-depleted stem cell transplant. These receptor sequences come from a boy under two years old who had a stem cell transplant for acute myeloid leukemia, so the T cells may come from the graft donor.

This chain links TRBV29-1 with TRBJ1-4; 8 bases are a match to TRBD1. The CDR3 extends over 15 amino acids. In germline, CDR1 is SQVTM, CDR2 ANQGSEA. V lost 2 bases to trimming and J lost 5 bases; unmatched junction nucleotides: 7. CDR3 sequence reads: CSVEPTGAENEKLFF. The CDR3 region has the DNA TGCAGCGTTGAACCGACAGGGGCGGAGAATGAAAAACTGTTTTTT.

The chain combines TRBV4-3 with TRBJ2-2; D gene uncertain. The CDR3 is 15 residues long. CDR1 and CDR2 (germline): LGHNA, YSLEER. V lost 0 bases, J lost 0 bases, and 5 bases lay in between. The CDR3 is CASSQDRTNTGELFF. The CDR3 DNA is TGCGCCAGCAGCCAAGACAGGACGAACACCGGGGAGCTGTTTTTT.

This clonotype was recorded a few times. This chain uses TRBV20-1 with TRBJ2-7; TRBD1 matches at 8 bases. From germline, CDR1 is DFQATT and CDR2 SNEGSKA (reference sequence). The CDR3 runs to 16 residues. Trimming took 6 bases from V and 4 from J; bases not matched to a gene: 17. The CDR3 bases are TGCAGTGCCTCCTGGACTGGGACAGGACTGTCATACGAGCAGTACGTC. Encoded protein: CSASWTGTGLSYEQYV.

This clonotype has ten or more counts. The chain has TRBV20-1 and TRBJ2-2; the match to TRBD2 covers 7 bases. V lost 2 bases to trimming and J lost 5 bases; unmatched junction nucleotides: 5. Germline CDR1 is DFQATT and CDR2 is SNEGSKA (reference sequence). The CDR3 length is 14 residues. This CDR3 reads CSARHAGETGELFF. The CDR3 bases are TGCAGTGCTAGACACGCGGGAGAGACCGGGGAGCTGTTTTTT.

This chain joins TRBV5-1 and TRBJ2-5; perhaps TRBD1 as D (5 bases). CDR3 size: 13 residues. Germline V gene sequence: CDR1 SGHRS, CDR2 YFSETQ. Trimming shortened V by 0 bases and J by 6 bases, and 9 bases separated the two germline ends. The CDR3 is CASSLAGIKTQYF. DNA of the CDR3: TGCGCCAGCAGCTTGGCAGGGATAAAGACCCAGTACTTC.

CDR3 amino acids: CASNPGQVQDTQYF. CDR3 bases: TGTGCCAGCAACCCGGGACAGGTACAAGATACGCAGTATTTT. The rearrangement uses TRBV12-3 or TRBV12-4 and TRBJ2-3, with TRBD1 identical over 8 bases. J gave up 5 bases and V 7 bases, and 8 bases lay outside the gene matches. The CDR3 sequence is 14 residues long.

This rearrangement joins TRBV4-3 to TRBJ2-2, with D tentatively TRBD1 (6 bases). CDR1 and CDR2 from the germline V gene are LGHNA and YSLEER. V was cut by 5 bases and J by 2 bases, with 12 bases left in between. This CDR3 contains 15 residues. CDR3 amino acids: CASSRGWSNTGELFF. CDR3 in DNA: TGCGCCAGCAGCAGGGGGTGGAGTAACACCGGGGAGCTGTTTTTT.

The V gene is TRBV7-6, the J gene TRBJ2-7; 11 bases agree with TRBD2. The V and J ends lost 5 bases and 6 bases, in that order; junction bases with no gene match: 9. CDR3 size: 15 residues. Germline V gene data show CDR1 as SGHVS and CDR2 as FNYEAQ. The CDR3 sequence is CASSDVSGGASEQYV. In nucleotides, the CDR3 is TGTGCCAGCAGCGACGTTAGCGGGGGGGCCTCCGAGCAGTACGTC.